One and the same sample provided the 27 T cell receptor beta chains below, sequenced in a study of long-term antiretroviral therapy in people with HIV. Survey-level immunoSEQ v3.0 assays were run. The protocol was immunoSEQ multiplex PCR, while the TCRdb copy is restricted to in-frame clones and leaves out a portion. The repertoire has more than 20,000 clones, approximately 80% of them found once; the top ten carry 5%. The input for sequencing was unsorted PBMCs, taken 0.3 years after starting antiretroviral therapy. These receptors were collected from a man over 45 with HIV.

This clone turned up a few times. The chain has TRBV7-9 and TRBJ2-7; D not resolved. Per the germline V gene, CDR1 is SEHNR and CDR2 is FQNEAQ (reference sequence). V dropped 8 bases and J dropped 1 base, with 6 bases sitting between them. The CDR3 covers 11 residues. The CDR3 sequence is CASGGSYEQYF. Here the CDR3 DNA reads TGTGCCAGCGGTGGGTCCTACGAGCAGTACTTC.

The rearrangement uses TRBV6-5 and TRBJ2-6; the match to TRBD1 covers 7 bases. This CDR3 has 14 residues. Germline V gives CDR1 MNHEY, CDR2 SVGAGI. With V trimmed by 7 bases and J by 1 base, 1 base remained unmatched. DNA of the CDR3: TGTGCCAGCAAACAGGGGTCTGGGGCCAACGTCCTGACTTTC. This sequence encodes CASKQGSGANVLTF.

The chain uses TRBV19 and TRBJ1-3; no reliable D call. Trimming stripped 7 bases from V and 4 bases from J, with 17 bases between. The CDR3 has 15 residues. CDR1 and CDR2 (germline): LNHDA, SQIVND (reference sequence). In DNA, the CDR3 is TGTGCCAGTACGCCCCAAGTTAGCTCGGGAAACACCATATATTTT. It encodes CASTPQVSSGNTIYF.

This chain links TRBV7-2 with TRBJ2-7; tentative D call: TRBD1 (6 bases). The CDR3 consists of 14 residues. V was shortened by 2 bases and J by 2 bases, with 10 bases between the two germline ends. Germline CDR1 is SGHTA and CDR2 is FQGNSA. Here the CDR3 reads CASSLFGGPYEQYF. For the CDR3, the DNA is TGTGCCAGCAGCTTATTTGGGGGCCCCTACGAGCAGTACTTC.

This clone was seen just once. The CDR3 is CASSSTGGDQPQHF. Here the CDR3 DNA reads TGTGCCAGCAGTTCCACAGGGGGGGATCAGCCCCAGCATTTT. The chain carries TRBV27 and TRBJ1-5, with TRBD1 matching over 8 bases. The CDR3 runs 14 residues. V shed 4 bases and J 5 bases; nucleotides not matched to a gene: 4. The germline V gene has CDR1 MNHEY and CDR2 SMNVEV (reference sequence).

V usage is TRBV4-1 and J usage is TRBJ2-7; D is undetermined. V was shortened by 1 base and J by 0 bases, with 13 bases between the two germline ends. Germline V gene sequence: CDR1 MGHRA, CDR2 YSYEKL. The CDR3 is 16 residues long. The CDR3 region is CASSQVDLVVSYEQYF. The CDR3 DNA reads as TGCGCCAGCAGCCAAGTAGACTTAGTGGTCTCCTACGAGCAGTACTTC.

The chain combines TRBV5-1 with TRBJ1-5, with 7 bases lining up with TRBD1. The germline V gene has CDR1 SGHRS and CDR2 YFSETQ. The CDR3 has 15 residues. Trimming at V came to 2 bases and at J to 3 bases, leaving 5 bases not matched to a gene. This CDR3 reads CASSLLGGLNQPQHF. CDR3 sequence (DNA): TGCGCCAGCAGCTTACTAGGGGGCCTCAATCAGCCCCAGCATTTT. The complete variable domain, with remaining parts taken from reference TRBV5-1 and TRBJ1-5, reads KAGVTQTPRYLIKTRGQQVTLSCSPISGHRSVSWYQQTPGQGLQFLFEYFSETQRNKGNFPGRFSGRQFSNSRSEMNVSTLELGDSALYLCASSLLGGLNQPQHFGDGTRLSIL.

The rearrangement links TRBV15 to TRBJ2-5; TRBD2 might be the D (7 bases). V was cut by 0 bases and J by 4 bases, with 15 bases left in between. Germline V gene lookup returns CDR1 LNHNV and CDR2 YYDKDF (reference sequence). This CDR3 region has 16 residues. CDR3 DNA: TGTGCCACCAGCAGAGAATTAGGGGAGGGGGGAGAGACCCAGTACTTC. Protein product: CATSRELGEGGETQYF.

As DNA, the CDR3 is TGTGCCAGCTCAATTCAGGGGGTAGGTGGCTACGAGCAGTACTTC. Its translation is CASSIQGVGGYEQYF. This chain links TRBV18 with TRBJ2-7; TRBD1 aligns across 7 bases. With 5 bases clipped from V and 3 bases from J, the junction kept 10 bases outside the gene matches. Germline CDR1 reads KGHSH; CDR2 reads LQKENI. This CDR3 is 15 amino acids long.

This clone was counted a single time. In DNA, the CDR3 is TGTGCCAGCAGCTTCGGGGCTGGGGCCAACGTCCTGACTTTC. It yields the protein CASSFGAGANVLTF. The rearrangement links TRBV5-6 to TRBJ2-6, with a tentative D call TRBD2 (5 bases). The CDR3 is 14 amino acids. Germline V gene lookup returns CDR1 SGHDT and CDR2 YYEEEE. Trimming cost V 2 bases and J 2 bases, with 5 bases left between them. Complete variable domain (other parts from reference TRBV5-6 and TRBJ2-6): DAGVTQSPTHLIKTRGQQVTLRCSPKSGHDTVSWYQQALGQGPQFIFQYYEEEERQRGNFPDRFSGHQFPNYSSELNVNALLLGDSALYLCASSFGAGANVLTFGAGSRLTVL.

The rearrangement links TRBV5-1 to TRBJ2-7; the D is unclear. This CDR3 region has 13 residues. The germline gives CDR1 SGHRS, CDR2 YFSETQ. V lost 2 bases and J lost 7, with 13 bases in between. The DNA of the CDR3 is TGCGCCAGCAGCTTAAGGACCTCGCCGGAGCAGTACTTC. Its protein product is CASSLRTSPEQYF.

This chain links TRBV27 with TRBJ2-1; the match to TRBD1 covers 9 bases. V gave up 3 bases and J gave up 3 bases; unmatched junction bases: 6. Germline-derived CDR1 and CDR2 are MNHEY and SMNVEV (reference sequence). The CDR3 runs 16 residues. The CDR3: CASSFRGQGFYNEQFF. The CDR3 DNA sequence: TGTGCCAGCAGTTTTAGGGGACAGGGCTTCTACAATGAGCAGTTCTTC.

This rearrangement joins TRBV27 to TRBJ1-1; 8 bases agree with TRBD1. V shed 6 bases, J shed 1 base, and the junction held 10 bases outside the gene matches. The V gene's germline CDR1 is MNHEY and CDR2 SMNVEV (reference sequence). The CDR3 loop spans 16 amino acids. The CDR3 bases are TGTGCCAGCAGCCCTGGCCCTCAGGGGGCGAACACTGAAGCTTTCTTT. It yields the protein CASSPGPQGANTEAFF.

This chain joins TRBV5-6 and TRBJ2-7, with 8 bases that match TRBD1. The CDR3 has 14 residues. V shed 4 bases and J 4 bases; nucleotides not matched to a gene: 7. Germline CDR1 is SGHDT and CDR2 is YYEEEE. The CDR3 DNA reads as TGTGCCAGCAGCAAGCCACGGACAGGGTACGAGCAGTACTTC. Protein: CASSKPRTGYEQYF.

The V and J genes are TRBV28 and TRBJ2-1; TRBD2 aligns across 11 bases. Trimming removed 4 bases from V and 0 bases from J; junction bases left unmatched: 8. This CDR3 has 18 residues. Germline V gives CDR1 MDHEN, CDR2 SYDVKM. The CDR3 DNA sequence: TGTGCCAGCAGTTGGCCTACTAGCGGGGGTAGCTCCTACAATGAGCAGTTCTTC. Translation: CASSWPTSGGSSYNEQFF.

The V gene is TRBV19, the J gene TRBJ1-1, with D possibly TRBD1 on 5 matching bases. V was clipped by 3 bases and J by 1 base, with 12 bases between them. The CDR3 extends over 15 amino acids. CDR1 LNHDA and CDR2 SQIVND come from the germline V gene (reference sequence). The CDR3 coding sequence is TGTGCCAGTAGTATGATGGAGGGGACGAACACTGAAGCTTTCTTT. Translating gives CASSMMEGTNTEAFF.

V is TRBV6-7 and J is TRBJ2-7; a weak D match, TRBD2 (5 bases). TRBV6-7 is an ORF, with its function uncertain. V lost 0 bases, J lost 6 bases, and 9 bases lay in between. The length of the CDR3 is 13 residues. The DNA for the CDR3 is TGTGCCAGCAGTTACTCGGGGAGTGGCGAGCAGTACTTC. Its translation is CASSYSGSGEQYF.

The V and J genes are TRBV4-3 and TRBJ1-2, with D uncertain. Deletions cut 1 base from V and 8 bases from J, with 8 bases between. The CDR3 consists of 12 residues. CDR1 and CDR2 (germline): LGHNA, YSLEER. CDR3 loop: CASSQAGRGYTF. CDR3 coding DNA: TGCGCCAGCAGCCAAGCCGGGAGAGGCTACACCTTC.

This clone is medium-sized by share. The chain employs TRBV28 and TRBJ1-4; no firm D call. V was cut by 1 base and J by 0 bases, with 9 bases left in between. In germline, CDR1 is MDHEN, CDR2 SYDVKM. The CDR3 runs 16 residues. The CDR3 sequence: CASSLYPRATNEKLFF. The DNA of the CDR3 is TGTGCCAGCAGTTTATACCCCAGAGCAACTAATGAAAAACTGTTTTTT.

This sequence joins TRBV4-1 and TRBJ1-1, with D possibly TRBD1 on 6 matching bases. Germline V gives CDR1 MGHRA, CDR2 YSYEKL. V was shortened by 0 bases and J by 5 bases, with 10 bases between the two germline ends. CDR3 length: 14 amino acids. In DNA form, the CDR3 reads TGCGCCAGCAGCCAAGATCAGGGGAGGACTGAAGCTTTCTTT. Its translation: CASSQDQGRTEAFF.

This chain uses TRBV7-2 with TRBJ1-2; 10 nucleotides match TRBD1. After removal of 4 bases from V and 5 bases from J, the junction contained 13 bases not matched to a gene. The CDR3 length is 17 residues. Germline V CDR1 and CDR2: SGHTA, FQGNSA. This CDR3 reads CASSSTGGRLRFYGYTF. The CDR3, as DNA: TGTGCCAGCAGCTCGACAGGGGGCCGTCTGCGTTTTTATGGCTACACCTTC.

The gene calls are TRBV5-4 and TRBJ1-4; 8 bases are shared with TRBD1. CDR3 length equals 14 residues. Germline trimming cut 0 bases from V and 8 bases from J; bases unmatched to any gene: 3. Germline V CDR1 and CDR2: SGHNT, YYREEE (reference sequence). In DNA form, the CDR3 reads TGTGCCAGCAGCTTGGCCACAGGGGGAGAAAAACTGTTTTTT. As protein: CASSLATGGEKLFF. The full variable domain, rest sourced from reference TRBV5-4 and TRBJ1-4, is ETGVTQSPTHLIKTRGQQVTLRCSSQSGHNTVSWYQQALGQGPQFIFQYYREEENGRGNFPPRFSGLQFPNYSSELNVNALELDDSALYLCASSLATGGEKLFFGSGTQLSVL.

The J gene is TRBJ2-1, the V gene TRBV7-9; D is ambiguous. The V and J ends lost 2 bases and 4 bases respectively, with 9 bases between them. The CDR3 is 14 amino acids. CDR1 and CDR2 from the germline V gene are SEHNR and FQNEAQ (reference sequence). DNA of the CDR3: TGTGCCAGCAGCTTACTTTCTGTATACAATGAGCAGTTCTTC. It specifies CASSLLSVYNEQFF.

V usage is TRBV7-9 and J usage is TRBJ2-7; TRBD1 might be the D (7 bases). The CDR3 runs 16 residues. Trimming took 5 bases from V and 1 from J, leaving 18 bases between them. CDR1 and CDR2 (germline): SEHNR, FQNEAQ (reference sequence). The CDR3 nucleotides are TGTGCCAGCAGCCCGCCCACAGGGGCGGGATCCTACGAGCAGTACTTC. Translating it yields CASSPPTGAGSYEQYF.

This chain uses TRBV18 with TRBJ2-7; D possibly matches TRBD1 or TRBD2 (5 bases each). The CDR3 runs to 14 residues. Per germline, CDR1 KGHSH and CDR2 LQKENI. With 6 bases removed from V and 4 bases from J, the gap between germline ends came to 16 bases. CDR3 sequence reads: CASSLGTARYEQYF. CDR3 nucleotide sequence: TGTGCCAGCTCGTTGGGGACGGCCAGATACGAGCAGTACTTC.

The chain recombines TRBV6-1 with TRBJ1-2; D gene unclear. This CDR3 has 14 residues. V lost 4 bases, J lost 4 bases, and 13 bases lay in between. Germline loops: CDR1 MNHNS, CDR2 SASEGT. The DNA for the CDR3 is TGTGCCAGCAGTGCCACCCGGCAGACCTATGGCTACACCTTC. It codes for CASSATRQTYGYTF.

There are a few counts of this clone. In the same sample, other DNA sequences code for this CDR3. The chain couples TRBV7-6 to TRBJ2-7, with unresolved D. Germline V gene sequence: CDR1 SGHVS, CDR2 FNYEAQ. Trimming shortened V by 1 base and J by 1 base, and 5 bases separated the two germline ends. This CDR3 has 13 amino acids. The CDR3 coding sequence is TGTGCCAGCAGCTTAGACAGTTCCTACGAGCAGTACTTC. Amino acid sequence: CASSLDSSYEQYF. The entire variable domain, with the rest obtained from reference TRBV7-6 and TRBJ2-7, is as follows: GAGVSQSPRYKVTKRGQDVALRCDPISGHVSLYWYRQALGQGPEFLTYFNYEAQQDKSGLPNDRFSAERPEGSISTLTIQRTEQRDSAMYRCASSLDSSYEQYFGPGTRLTVT.